The 17 T cell receptor beta chains presented below share a single source sample, sequenced in a study of T cell responses to AZD1222 COVID-19 vaccine. The repertoire was sequenced with immunoSEQ multiplex PCR; TCRdb's copy has only in-frame clones and lacks some. The sample yields 250,000 to 300,000 clones, roughly 93% seen once. The material sequenced was peripheral blood, taken 28 days after the second AZD1222 dose. These receptor sequences come from an adult who received the AZD1222 COVID-19 vaccine.

V gene TRBV6-2 or TRBV6-3 combines with J gene TRBJ2-7; D is ambiguous. The germline V gene encodes CDR1 MNHEY and CDR2 SVGEGT. Trimming removed 2 bases at V and 2 bases at J, with 7 bases between. The length of the CDR3 is 13 residues. The CDR3 loop is CASSYGLAYEQYF. In nucleotides, the CDR3 is TGTGCCAGCAGTTACGGGCTGGCCTACGAGCAGTACTTC.

J is TRBJ1-1 and V is TRBV11-3, with D unclear. Deletions cut 4 bases from V and 0 bases from J, with 6 bases between. The germline gives CDR1 SGHNT, CDR2 YENEEA. The length of the CDR3 is 13 residues. This CDR3 reads CASSWQMNTEAFF. Here the CDR3 DNA reads TGTGCCAGCAGCTGGCAGATGAACACTGAAGCTTTCTTT.

This chain links TRBV7-2 with TRBJ2-7, with D possibly being TRBD1 or TRBD2 (5 bases each). The CDR3 contains 18 residues. V was trimmed by 4 bases and J by 3 bases, leaving 25 bases between them. Per germline, CDR1 SGHTA and CDR2 FQGNSA. CDR3 loop: CASSSSRASRGEFYEQYF. The CDR3 DNA is TGTGCCAGCAGCTCCAGCAGGGCCAGTAGAGGGGAGTTCTACGAGCAGTACTTC.

This clone came up once. V gene TRBV5-1 combines with J gene TRBJ2-3; 12 positions match TRBD2. From germline, CDR1 is SGHRS and CDR2 YFSETQ. With V trimmed by 3 bases and J by 1 base, 3 bases remained unmatched. CDR3 length: 16 residues. The CDR3 region has the DNA TGCGCCAGCAGCTCGCGACTAGCGGGGGGCACAGATACGCAGTATTTT. This translates into CASSSRLAGGTDTQYF.

This clone was seen once. This chain links TRBV2 with TRBJ1-2, with 12 bases lining up with TRBD1. The CDR3 length is 13 residues. Per germline, CDR1 SNHLY and CDR2 FYNNEI. The V and J ends lost 7 bases and 8 bases, in that order; junction bases with no gene match: 5. The CDR3 loop is CASTGQGAAGYTF. CDR3 sequence (DNA): TGTGCCAGCACGGGACAGGGGGCGGCCGGCTACACCTTC.

The V call is TRBV27, the J call TRBJ1-1; D perhaps matches TRBD1 (5 bases). V was shortened by 6 bases and J by 5 bases, with 16 bases between the two germline ends. This CDR3 is built from 14 residues. The V gene's germline CDR1 is MNHEY and CDR2 SMNVEV (reference sequence). The chain's CDR3 is CASRSPPRGTEAFF. CDR3 nucleotides: TGTGCCAGCAGAAGCCCCCCCCGGGGGACTGAAGCTTTCTTT.

CDR3 in DNA: TGTGCCAGCAGCTCCCGGGAGCCGGGGGATACGCAGTATTTT. This sequence encodes CASSSREPGDTQYF. The chain couples TRBV9 to TRBJ2-3; D is perhaps TRBD2 (6 bases). Trimming removed 4 bases at V and 6 bases at J, with 15 bases between. Germline V gives CDR1 SGDLS, CDR2 YYNGEE. The CDR3 contains 14 residues.

This chain connects TRBV7-8 to TRBJ1-4; D may be TRBD1 (6 bases). This CDR3 has 19 amino acids. Germline assignment: CDR1 SGHVS and CDR2 FQNEAQ. Trimming pared 0 bases from V and 3 bases from J, leaving 20 bases between. The CDR3 DNA is TGTGCCAGCAGCTTAGCGGGGGGGCAGGGGTTAAGGTCTAATGAAAAACTGTTTTTT. Protein product: CASSLAGGQGLRSNEKLFF.

This sequence joins TRBV20-1 and TRBJ2-3; tentative D call: TRBD2 (5 bases). The CDR3 loop spans 15 amino acids. Germline V gene sequence: CDR1 DFQATT, CDR2 SNEGSKA (reference sequence). Trimming left V 3 bases short and J 0 bases short, with 13 bases between. For the CDR3, the DNA is TGCAGTGCTAGTGCCAGCGGAGTAAGCACAGATACGCAGTATTTT. This gives the protein CSASASGVSTDTQYF.

The rearrangement links TRBV10-3 to TRBJ2-7; maybe TRBD2 (6 bases). Germline V gives CDR1 ENHRY, CDR2 SYGVKD. CDR3 length: 15 residues. V shed 0 bases and J shed 4 bases, with 13 bases lying between them. CDR3 DNA: TGTGCCATCAGTGAGTCGACCCCGGGAGCTTACGAGCAGTACTTC. Protein sequence: CAISESTPGAYEQYF.

J is TRBJ1-2 and V is TRBV5-8; no reliable D call. The CDR3 loop spans 13 amino acids. Trimming shortened V by 0 bases and J by 1 base, and 4 bases separated the two germline ends. Germline CDR1 and CDR2: SGHTS and YDEGEE. The CDR3 region has the DNA TGTGCCAGCAGCTTGGGGGTTAACTATGGCTACACCTTC. Protein product: CASSLGVNYGYTF. Complete variable domain (other parts from reference TRBV5-8 and TRBJ1-2): EAGVTQSPTHLIKTRGQQATLRCSPISGHTSVYWYQQALGLGLQFLLWYDEGEERNRGNFPPRFSGRQFPNYSSELNVNALELEDSALYLCASSLGVNYGYTFGSGTRLTVV.

The gene calls are TRBV28 and TRBJ2-4; the match to TRBD1 covers 7 bases. The CDR3 is 15 amino acids. V dropped 3 bases and J dropped 4; count of bases not matched to a gene: 6. Germline V gives CDR1 MDHEN, CDR2 SYDVKM. CDR3 protein: CASSFETGLKNIQYF. CDR3 in DNA: TGTGCCAGCAGTTTTGAGACAGGGCTAAAAAACATTCAGTACTTC.

The rearrangement links TRBV10-2 to TRBJ2-7; TRBD1 aligns across 8 bases. The V gene end was trimmed by 3 bases and the J gene end by 1 base; junction bases not matched to a gene: 5. Germline CDR1 and CDR2: WSHSY and SAAADI. This CDR3 has 15 residues. In DNA form, the CDR3 reads TGCGCCAGCAGTGACGGACAGGGTCTATCCTACGAGCAGTACTTC. The encoded protein is CASSDGQGLSYEQYF.

The V and J genes are TRBV19 and TRBJ1-1, with D possibly TRBD1 on 5 matching bases. Germline V gives CDR1 LNHDA, CDR2 SQIVND (reference sequence). The CDR3 runs to 16 residues. Trimming removed 3 bases from V and 3 bases from J, with 17 bases in between. CDR3 in DNA: TGTGCCAGTAGTATGCCGGGCGGGGGAAGGTACACTGAAGCTTTCTTT. Amino acid sequence: CASSMPGGGRYTEAFF.

This clone showed up just once. The V call is TRBV5-1, the J call TRBJ2-3; D not resolved. The ends were cut back, 4 bases at V and 3 bases at J, with 12 bases in the middle. The length of the CDR3 is 14 residues. Germline loops: CDR1 SGHRS, CDR2 YFSETQ. As DNA, the CDR3 is TGCGCCAGCAGCCCGAATAGTGGGACAGATACGCAGTATTTT. Translation gives CASSPNSGTDTQYF.

The rearrangement uses TRBV29-1 and TRBJ1-2; D remains ambiguous. Germline CDR1 and CDR2: SQVTM and ANQGSEA. This CDR3 has 12 residues. The V end lost 5 bases, the J end lost 5 bases, and 12 bases lay between the germline ends. CDR3 loop: CSVMIQFYGYTF. CDR3 DNA: TGCAGCGTTATGATCCAGTTTTATGGCTACACCTTC.

This chain uses TRBV14 with TRBJ2-7; 8 bases map to TRBD1. The length of the CDR3 is 14 residues. The J segment lost 4 bases and the V segment lost 4 bases, leaving 6 bases of the junction unmatched. Germline V gives CDR1 SGHDN, CDR2 FVKESK. The DNA of the CDR3 is TGTGCCAGCAGCCTTCGGGACAGGTATTACGAGCAGTACTTC. Protein: CASSLRDRYYEQYF.